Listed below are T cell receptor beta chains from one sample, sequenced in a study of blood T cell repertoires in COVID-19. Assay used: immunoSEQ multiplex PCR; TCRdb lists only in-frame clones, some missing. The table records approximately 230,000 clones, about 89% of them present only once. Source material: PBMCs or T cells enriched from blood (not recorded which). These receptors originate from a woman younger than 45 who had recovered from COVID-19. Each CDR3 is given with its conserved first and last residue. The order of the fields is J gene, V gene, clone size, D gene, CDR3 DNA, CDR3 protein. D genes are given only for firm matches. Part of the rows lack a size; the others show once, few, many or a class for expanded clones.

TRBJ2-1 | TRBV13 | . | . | TGTGCCAGCAGCTTAGAGTTACAACGTTACAATGAGCAGTTCTTC | CASSLELQRYNEQFF
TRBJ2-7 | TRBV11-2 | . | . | TGTGCCAGCAGCTTAGTCGCGGACAGAACCTACGAGCAGTACTTC | CASSLVADRTYEQYF
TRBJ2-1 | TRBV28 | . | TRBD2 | TGTGCCAGCAGTCCTCTTTCAGGGACTAGCCTTAATGAGCAGTTCTTC | CASSPLSGTSLNEQFF
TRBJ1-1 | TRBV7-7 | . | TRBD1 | TGTGCTAGCAGCCTCGGGACAGGGAACACTGAAGCTTTCTTT | CASSLGTGNTEAFF
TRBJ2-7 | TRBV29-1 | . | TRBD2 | TGCAGCGTGACCGGGACTAGGGGTTCCTACGAGCAGTACTTC | CSVTGTRGSYEQYF
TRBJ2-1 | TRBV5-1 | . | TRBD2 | TGCGCCAGCAGCTTCGGCGGGAGAGGGCTGAGGAATGAGCAGTTCTTC | CASSFGGRGLRNEQFF
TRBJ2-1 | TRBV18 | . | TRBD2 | TGTGCCAGCTCACCCGCTCTAGCGGATGAGCAGTTCTTC | CASSPALADEQFF
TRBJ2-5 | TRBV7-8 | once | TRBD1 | TGTGCCAGCAGCTTCCCGGGGCAGGGGGACCGGTTCGTGGCCCAGTACTTC | CASSFPGQGDRFVAQYF
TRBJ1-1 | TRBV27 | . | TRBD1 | TGTGCCAGCAGTTTAAGGGACAGGAGAGAAGCTTTCTTT | CASSLRDRREAFF
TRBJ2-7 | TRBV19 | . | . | TGTGCCAGTAGTATCGAGGCACTCGGCGAGCAGTACTTC | CASSIEALGEQYF
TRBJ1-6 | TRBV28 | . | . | TGTGCCAGCAGTTTTCCAAATTCACCCCTCCACTTT | CASSFPNSPLHF
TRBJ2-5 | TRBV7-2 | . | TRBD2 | TGTGCCAGCAGCGGGGCGGGAGCGCTAGAGACCCAGTACTTC | CASSGAGALETQYF
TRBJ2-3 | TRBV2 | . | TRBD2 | TGTGCCAGCACCAAACTAGCGGGGCCCACAGATACGCAGTATTTT | CASTKLAGPTDTQYF
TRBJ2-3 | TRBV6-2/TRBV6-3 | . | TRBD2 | TGTGCCAGCAGTTTTGCAGCGGGAGGCCACACAGATACGCAGTATTTT | CASSFAAGGHTDTQYF
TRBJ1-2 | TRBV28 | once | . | TGTGCTTCAAACCGCGGGGGACACTATGGCTACACCTTC | CASNRGGHYGYTF
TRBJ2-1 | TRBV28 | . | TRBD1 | TGTGCCAGCAGTTCCGGACAGGGCCAACGTTTAGACAATGAGCAGTTCTTC | CASSSGQGQRLDNEQFF
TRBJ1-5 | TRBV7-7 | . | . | TGTGCTAGCATTCGGGGGGAACAGCCCCAGCATTTT | CASIRGEQPQHF
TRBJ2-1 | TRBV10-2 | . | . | TGCGCCAGCAGGTTAACCACGGATGAGCAGTTCTTC | CASRLTTDEQFF
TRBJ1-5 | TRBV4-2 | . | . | TGTGCCAGCAGCCAAAGGTTGGTTTCGGGACAGCCCCAGCATTTT | CASSQRLVSGQPQHF
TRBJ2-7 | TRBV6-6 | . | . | TGTGCCAGCAGTTACGAAGGGGCTCCTTCGTACGAGCAGTACTTC | CASSYEGAPSYEQYF
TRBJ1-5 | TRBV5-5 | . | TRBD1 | TGTGCCAGCAGCCTGCGACAGGGGGCGCGGGGCAATCAGCCCCAGCATTTT | CASSLRQGARGNQPQHF
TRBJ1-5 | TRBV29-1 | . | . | TGCAGCGTCGGGGGGGGTTTTGGCCAGCCCCAGCATTTT | CSVGGGFGQPQHF
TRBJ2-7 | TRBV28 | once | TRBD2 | TGTGCCAGCAGTTTAGGGACTAGCGGGACCTATTCCTACGAGCAGTACTTC | CASSLGTSGTYSYEQYF
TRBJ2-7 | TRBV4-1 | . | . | TGCGCCAGCAGCCAAGAAGGAGGGAATTGGGCCCTGGACGAGCAGTACTTC | CASSQEGGNWALDEQYF
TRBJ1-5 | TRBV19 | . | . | TGTGCCAGTAGTTCCCAGGGATCCTATAGCAATCAGCCCCAGCATTTT | CASSSQGSYSNQPQHF
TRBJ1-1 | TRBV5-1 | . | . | TGCGCCAGCAGCTTAGGAGGGGTTGTCACTGAAGCTTTCTTT | CASSLGGVVTEAFF
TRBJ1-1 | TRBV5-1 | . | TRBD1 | TGCGCCAGCAGCATAACCACCAGGGGGCTGACTGAAGCTTTCTTT | CASSITTRGLTEAFF
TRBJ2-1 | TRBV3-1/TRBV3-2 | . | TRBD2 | TGTGCCAGCAGCCCCGGGGGGGGCCTCTCCTACAATGAGCAGTTCTTC | CASSPGGGLSYNEQFF